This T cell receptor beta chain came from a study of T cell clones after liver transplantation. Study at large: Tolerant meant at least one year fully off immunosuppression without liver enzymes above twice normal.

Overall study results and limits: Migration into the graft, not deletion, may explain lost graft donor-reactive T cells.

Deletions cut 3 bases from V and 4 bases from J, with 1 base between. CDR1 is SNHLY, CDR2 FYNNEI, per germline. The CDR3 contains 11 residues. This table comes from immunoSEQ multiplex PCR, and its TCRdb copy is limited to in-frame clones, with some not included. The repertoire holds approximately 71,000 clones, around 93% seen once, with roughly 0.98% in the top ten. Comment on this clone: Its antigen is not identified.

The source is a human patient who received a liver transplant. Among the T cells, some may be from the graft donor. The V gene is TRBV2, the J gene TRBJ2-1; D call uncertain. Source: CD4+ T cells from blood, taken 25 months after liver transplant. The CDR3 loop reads CASSDYNEQFF. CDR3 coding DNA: TGTGCCAGCAGTGATTACAATGAGCAGTTCTTC.